The 31 T cell receptor beta chains below were found in one sample sequenced in a study of cytomegalovirus exposure and HLA in healthy donors. PCR used 60 Vbeta primers and 13 Jbeta primers. Data came from immunoSEQ multiplex PCR; TCRdb stores just in-frame clones and leaves some out. The sample lists about 130,000 clones; 78% were seen once. Sequenced: PBMCs. The receptors stem from a man aged 30 to 45 in good health and CMV-seropositive.

A single count supports this clone. The chain recombines TRBV19 with TRBJ1-1; D gene ambiguous. Trimming took off 0 bases at V and 1 base at J, with 9 bases between the two ends. The CDR3 runs to 15 residues. Germline V gene sequence: CDR1 LNHDA, CDR2 SQIVND (reference sequence). The DNA for the CDR3 is TGTGCCAGTAGTATAGATCTTTTCTGGAACACTGAAGCTTTCTTT. It translates to CASSIDLFWNTEAFF.

This chain connects TRBV11-3 to TRBJ2-4; D not certain. This CDR3 comprises 14 residues. Germline loops: CDR1 SGHNT, CDR2 YENEEA. The germline V and J ends were trimmed by 0 bases and 6 bases, with 9 bases remaining between them. For the CDR3, the DNA is TGTGCCAGCAGCTTAGATCCAACCGGAAACATTCAGTACTTC. It encodes CASSLDPTGNIQYF.

The chain has TRBV5-4 and TRBJ2-1; D ambiguous. CDR1 SGHNT and CDR2 YYREEE come from the germline V gene (reference sequence). This CDR3 is 11 amino acids long. V gave up 0 bases and J gave up 12 bases, with 7 bases separating them. The CDR3 DNA follows: TGTGCCAGCAGCTTGGGGCCGTGGCAGTTCTTC. It translates to CASSLGPWQFF.

This clone has only a few counts. The chain employs TRBV9 and TRBJ1-4, with D perhaps TRBD1 (5 bases). The V and J ends lost 4 bases and 8 bases respectively, with 21 bases between them. The CDR3 has 16 amino acids. The germline V gene encodes CDR1 SGDLS and CDR2 YYNGEE. CDR3 residues: CASSPLNGGLEEKLFF. Written as DNA, the CDR3 is TGTGCCAGCAGCCCCCTCAATGGGGGGTTAGAGGAAAAACTGTTTTTT.

The CDR3 DNA is TGTGCCAGCAGTGAGGACAGGGCCGCCGAAAAACTGTTTTTT. Translation gives CASSEDRAAEKLFF. The chain has TRBV2 and TRBJ1-4; 8 nucleotides line up with TRBD1. The V and J ends lost 3 bases and 8 bases, in that order; junction bases with no gene match: 5. CDR1 SNHLY and CDR2 FYNNEI come from the germline V gene. The CDR3 runs 14 residues. Filled out from reference TRBV2 and TRBJ1-4, the complete variable domain reads EPEVTQTPSHQVTQMGQEVILRCVPISNHLYFYWYRQILGQKVEFLVSFYNNEISEKSEIFDDQFSVERPDGSNFTLKIRSTKLEDSAMYFCASSEDRAAEKLFFGSGTQLSVL.

The rearrangement links TRBV9 to TRBJ2-7; 9 nucleotides align to TRBD1. With 2 bases clipped from V and 5 bases from J, the junction kept 8 bases outside the gene matches. Germline CDR1 SGDLS, CDR2 YYNGEE. CDR3 length: 15 residues. The CDR3: CASSVGGTGINEQYF. CDR3 nucleotides: TGTGCCAGCAGCGTTGGGGGGACAGGGATCAACGAGCAGTACTTC.

This clone appeared a single time. The chain uses TRBV12-2 and TRBJ2-7; TRBD2, the table's D call, was not compared with the DNA. TRBV12-2 corresponds to a pseudogene. The CDR3 extends over 16 amino acids. CDR3 sequence: CASRTQSRLALHEQYF. In DNA form, the CDR3 reads TGTGCAAGTCGCACCCAAAGTCGCCTAGCTCTCCACGAGCAGTACTTC.

Worth noting for this clone: An end of the junction differs from the germline gene, which may be a read error. V is TRBV4-3 and J is TRBJ1-2; the D gene is possibly TRBD1 (5 bases). Germline V gene data show CDR1 as LGHNA and CDR2 as YSLEER. The CDR3 has 14 residues. The CDR3 spells CASSQDTGSYGYPF. CDR3 nucleotides: TGCGCCAGCAGCCAAGACACAGGCAGCTATGGCTACCCCTTC.

Details on this clone: Compared with germline, one end of the junction differs, possibly owing to a read error. The V gene is TRBV4-2, the J gene TRBJ2-1; 14 bases agree with TRBD2. Germline values: CDR1 LGHNA, CDR2 YNFKEQ. CDR3 length: 16 amino acids. In DNA form, the CDR3 reads TGTGCCAGCAGCCAAGGGACTAGCGGGAGGTTTGGTAGATTGGTCTTC. Amino acids: CASSQGTSGRFGRLVF.

This clone occurred once. The rearrangement joins TRBV6-5 to TRBJ2-5, with 12 bases matching TRBD1. The DNA end is a closer match to TRBJ2-7, so the J assignment may be wrong. The CDR3 length is 16 residues. Germline CDR1 reads MNHEY; CDR2 reads SVGAGI. DNA of the CDR3: TGTGCCAGCAGTTACTCGGGGACAGGGGGCATCTACGAGCAGTACTTC. It specifies CASSYSGTGGIYEQYF.

The chain carries TRBV5-6 and TRBJ1-5; D might be TRBD1 (5 bases). V was clipped by 2 bases and J by 5 bases, with 11 bases between them. Germline CDR1 is SGHDT and CDR2 is YYEEEE. CDR3 length: 14 amino acids. The CDR3 loop is CASSFKGPHQPQHF. The CDR3 DNA is TGTGCCAGCAGCTTTAAGGGGCCCCATCAGCCCCAGCATTTT.

The J gene is TRBJ1-1, the V gene TRBV10-3; 12 bases agree with TRBD1. Trimming removed 3 bases from V and 8 bases from J; junction bases left unmatched: 7. CDR1 is ENHRY, CDR2 SYGVKD, per germline. This CDR3 is built from 15 residues. The CDR3 sequence is CAISDRDRGLLEAFF. The CDR3 bases are TGTGCCATCAGTGACCGGGACAGGGGGCTCCTCGAAGCTTTCTTT.

V is TRBV5-1 and J is TRBJ2-2, with 11 bases that match TRBD2. This CDR3 has 19 residues. V was pared by 0 bases and J by 0 bases, with 7 bases of the junction left unmatched. Germline V gives CDR1 SGHRS, CDR2 YFSETQ. CDR3 nucleotides: TGCGCCAGCAGCTTGGCCCCACTAGCGGGAGTCCCGAACACCGGGGAGCTGTTTTTT. It codes for CASSLAPLAGVPNTGELFF.

The table lists this clone with many counts. This chain links TRBV6-1 with TRBJ1-3; D not certain. There are 14 residues in the CDR3. Germline CDR1 is MNHNS and CDR2 is SASEGT. The V gene lost 7 bases and the J gene lost 0 bases, with 10 bases spanning the gap. The CDR3 coding sequence is TGTGCCAGCACCCTTGGCACCTCTGGAAACACCATATATTTT. Its translation: CASTLGTSGNTIYF.

This chain uses TRBV18 with TRBJ2-2; D perhaps matches TRBD1 (7 bases). V lost 3 bases and J 6 bases, leaving 14 bases between the germline ends. Germline CDR1 KGHSH, CDR2 LQKENI. This CDR3 region has 15 residues. The DNA of the CDR3 is TGTGCCAGCTCACCTAGACAGGGAGGAGCCGGGGAGCTGTTTTTT. This codes for CASSPRQGGAGELFF.

This clone has just one count. The chain couples TRBV11-2 to TRBJ2-5; 14 positions agree with TRBD2. This CDR3 is 16 amino acids long. The V gene's germline CDR1 is SGHAT and CDR2 FQNNGV. V was pared by 5 bases and J by 4 bases, with 6 bases of the junction left unmatched. The CDR3 DNA follows: TGTGCCAGCAGCCGCGGGACTAGCGGGAGACGAGAGACCCAGTACTTC. As protein: CASSRGTSGRRETQYF.

The V and J genes are TRBV29-1 and TRBJ2-7; TRBD1 might be the D (5 bases). From germline, CDR1 is SQVTM and CDR2 ANQGSEA. The CDR3 covers 12 residues. Trimming stripped 3 bases from V and 3 bases from J, with 9 bases between. CDR3 amino acids: CSVDVQGYEQYF. CDR3 bases: TGCAGCGTTGACGTTCAGGGCTACGAGCAGTACTTC.

J is TRBJ1-4 and V is TRBV7-8, with D possibly matching TRBD1 (5 bases). Germline CDR1 and CDR2: SGHVS and FQNEAQ. V gave up 1 base and J gave up 3 bases, with 9 bases separating them. CDR3 length: 15 amino acids. CDR3 sequence (DNA): TGTGCCAGCAGCTTAGACAGGCTTGCTAATGAAAAACTGTTTTTT. Its translation: CASSLDRLANEKLFF.

The chain joins TRBV30 to TRBJ2-7; no reliable D call. This CDR3 region has 11 residues. Deletions cut 5 bases from V and 3 bases from J, with 8 bases between. Germline V gene sequence: CDR1 GTSNPN, CDR2 SVGIG (reference sequence). The CDR3 spells CAWGPSYEQYF. CDR3 in DNA: TGTGCCTGGGGGCCGAGCTACGAGCAGTACTTC.

This chain joins TRBV30 and TRBJ2-5, with 14 bases identical to TRBD2. CDR3 length: 15 residues. The germline V gene has CDR1 GTSNPN and CDR2 SVGIG (reference sequence). The V segment lost 3 bases and the J segment 3 bases; nucleotides outside the gene matches: 3. This CDR3 reads CAWSLGLAGEETQYF. The CDR3 DNA sequence: TGTGCCTGGAGCTTGGGACTAGCGGGAGAAGAGACCCAGTACTTC. The whole variable domain, remainder taken from reference TRBV30 and TRBJ2-5, is SQTIHQWPATLVQPVGSPLSLECTVEGTSNPNLYWYRQAAGRGLQLLFYSVGIGQISSEVPQNLSASRPQDRQFILSSKKLLLSDSGFYLCAWSLGLAGEETQYFGPGTRLLVL.

The chain has TRBV6-6 and TRBJ2-7; 10 nucleotides match TRBD1. This CDR3 contains 14 residues. The germline V gene has CDR1 MNHNY and CDR2 SVGAGI (reference sequence). Trimming took 4 bases from V and 5 from J; bases not matched to a gene: 5. The DNA of the CDR3 is TGTGCCAGCAGTTCTACCGGGACAGGGGACGAGCAGTACTTC. This encodes CASSSTGTGDEQYF.

This clone was counted a few times. V is TRBV7-9 and J is TRBJ2-2, with 8 nucleotides matching TRBD1. CDR1 and CDR2 (germline): SEHNR, FQNEAQ (reference sequence). J lost 0 bases, V lost 1 base, and 10 bases had no gene match. There are 19 residues in the CDR3. Here the CDR3 reads CASSLDPGQDFANTGELFF. As DNA, the CDR3 is TGTGCCAGCAGCTTAGACCCGGGACAGGACTTCGCGAACACCGGGGAGCTGTTTTTT.

The chain carries TRBV14 and TRBJ1-2; D is perhaps TRBD1 (5 bases). The CDR3 contains 14 residues. Germline lookup yields CDR1 SGHDN and CDR2 FVKESK. Trimming removed 4 bases from V and 4 bases from J, with 13 bases in between. CDR3 in amino acids: CASSPFTGSYGYTF. The CDR3 bases are TGTGCCAGCAGCCCATTTACAGGATCCTATGGCTACACCTTC.

The chain uses TRBV19 and TRBJ1-5, with TRBD1 matching 7 bases. Losses at the gene ends were 3 bases for V and 3 bases for J; bases not matched to a gene: 2. Germline values: CDR1 LNHDA, CDR2 SQIVND (reference sequence). This CDR3 region has 14 residues. DNA for the CDR3: TGTGCCAGTAGTATGGACAGGTTCAATCAGCCCCAGCATTTT. Translation gives CASSMDRFNQPQHF.

The gene calls are TRBV18 and TRBJ2-3; weak D call: TRBD1 (5 bases). CDR1 and CDR2 (germline): KGHSH, LQKENI. The CDR3 has 17 residues. The V gene lost 1 base and the J gene lost 2 bases, with 16 bases spanning the gap. The CDR3 protein is CASSPRSSRVSTDTQYF. The CDR3 bases are TGTGCCAGCTCACCACGATCGAGCAGGGTGTCCACAGATACGCAGTATTTT.

The rearrangement links TRBV30 to TRBJ1-2; 11 bases are a match to TRBD1. The CDR3 is made up of 15 amino acids. Germline trimming cut 2 bases from V and 7 bases from J; bases unmatched to any gene: 9. The germline V gene encodes CDR1 GTSNPN and CDR2 SVGIG (reference sequence). The CDR3 bases are TGTGCCTGGAGTTTGGGACAGGGGGGGTTTGGTGGCTACACCTTC. It codes for CAWSLGQGGFGGYTF.

The rearrangement joins TRBV27 to TRBJ2-3, with TRBD2 as a possible D gene (5 bases). V shed 6 bases and J shed 2 bases, with 15 bases lying between them. The CDR3 loop spans 15 amino acids. Germline V lookup: CDR1 MNHEY, CDR2 SMNVEV (reference sequence). CDR3 DNA: TGTGCCAGCAGCCTCGGCGGGCGGGTCACAGATACGCAGTATTTT. Protein sequence: CASSLGGRVTDTQYF.

The chain joins TRBV10-2 to TRBJ2-1; 10 bases map to TRBD2. The V segment lost 6 bases and the J segment 0 bases; nucleotides outside the gene matches: 5. Germline CDR1 reads WSHSY; CDR2 reads SAAADI. The CDR3 runs 16 residues. CDR3 region: CASSSGRAGSYNEQFF. The CDR3, as DNA: TGCGCCAGCAGCAGCGGGAGGGCCGGCTCCTACAATGAGCAGTTCTTC.

This clone was counted only a few times. V usage is TRBV6-5 and J usage is TRBJ1-4, with 7 bases fitting TRBD1. This CDR3 comprises 14 residues. V lost 6 bases and J lost 6; bases outside the gene matches: 7. The germline CDR1 and CDR2 sequences are MNHEY and SVGAGI. CDR3 sequence (DNA): TGTGCCAGCAGGAACCGGGACAGAGATGAAAAACTGTTTTTT. Translation gives CASRNRDRDEKLFF.

This chain uses TRBV19 with TRBJ2-1; D may be TRBD2 (6 bases). The CDR3 covers 16 residues. Trimming shortened V by 7 bases and J by 10 bases, and 26 bases separated the two germline ends. Germline-derived CDR1 and CDR2 are LNHDA and SQIVND (reference sequence). CDR3 sequence reads: CASKGTRVTGGWEQFF. Written as DNA, the CDR3 is TGTGCCAGTAAAGGGACTCGAGTAACGGGCGGCTGGGAGCAGTTCTTC.

This chain links TRBV4-3 with TRBJ2-3; 8 bases line up with TRBD2. CDR1 and CDR2 (germline): LGHNA, YSLEER. The CDR3 sequence is 18 residues long. V trimming: 0 bases; J trimming: 6 bases; junction bases outside the gene matches: 14. CDR3 residues: CASSQEGVGGAGGDTQYF. The CDR3 bases are TGCGCCAGCAGCCAAGAGGGGGTCGGTGGGGCGGGAGGTGATACGCAGTATTTT.